The clone carrying this T cell receptor beta chain occurred a few times. These data originate in a study of blood T cells in healthy people across ages. The second PCR ran roughly 6 to 11 cycles with a sample-barcoded 5' primer and J-beta primers. TCRdb used MiXCR to reprocess the 5' RACE reads, holding one entry per CDR3 protein. Of under 750,000 distinct CDR3 sequences in the sample, around half were seen once. The germline V gene encodes CDR1 MNHEY and CDR2 SVGAGI. V lost 7 bases and J lost 3; bases outside the gene matches: 11. The CDR3 extends over 15 amino acids. The V gene is TRBV6-5, the J gene TRBJ1-1, with 7 bases identical to TRBD1. Input material: blood. The clonotype was recovered from a man aged 80 or over in good health. CDR3 DNA: TGTGCCAGCATCCTTAACAGGGGCGAATACACTGAAGCTTTCTTT. Residues: CASILNRGEYTEAFF.